The source of this TCR beta chain is a study of T cell responses to AZD1222 COVID-19 vaccine. This clone was observed a few times. Its cognate antigen is unknown. TCRdb's copy holds only in-frame clones and misses some; the assay was immunoSEQ multiplex PCR. The table lists over 100,000 clones, approximately 88% of them singletons. Overall study findings and caveats: Among those given AZD1222, only six were seropositive at baseline. The donor cohort was predominantly white British with a female majority, and clonal diversity may have been underestimated. Only after the peak T cell response were repertoires sampled.

CDR3 length: 14 residues. Trimming stripped 6 bases from V and 4 bases from J, with 15 bases between. Germline CDR1 is MDHEN and CDR2 is SYDVKM. This rearrangement joins TRBV28 to TRBJ1-2; D is unclear. The clonotype was recovered from an adult in good health. The sample was peripheral blood, taken on day 0 of AZD1222 vaccination. The CDR3 DNA sequence: TGTGCCAGCAGCTCCGGCGGGAAAGGCTATGGCTACACCTTC. This codes for CASSSGGKGYGYTF.